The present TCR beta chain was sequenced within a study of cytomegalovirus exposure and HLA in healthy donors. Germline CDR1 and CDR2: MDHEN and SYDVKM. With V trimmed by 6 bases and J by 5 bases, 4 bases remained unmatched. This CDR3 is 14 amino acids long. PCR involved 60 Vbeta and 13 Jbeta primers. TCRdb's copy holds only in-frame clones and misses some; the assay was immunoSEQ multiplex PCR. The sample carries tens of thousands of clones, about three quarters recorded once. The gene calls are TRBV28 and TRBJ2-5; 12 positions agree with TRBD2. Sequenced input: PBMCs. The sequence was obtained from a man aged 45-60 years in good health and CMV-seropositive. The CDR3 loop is CASRRTSGTETQYF. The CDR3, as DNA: TGTGCCAGCAGAAGGACTAGCGGGACTGAGACCCAGTACTTC.